This T cell receptor beta chain is from a study of cytomegalovirus exposure and HLA in healthy donors. Study-wide points: Most TCR beta V segments were productive about 87% or about 30% of the time in an earlier analysis.

The PCR was carried out with 60 Vbeta primers and 13 Jbeta primers. Assay: immunoSEQ multiplex PCR; the TCRdb copy retains only in-frame clones and omits some. Among 120,000 to 150,000 clones listed, roughly 80% were seen once. V was clipped by 2 bases and J by 2 bases, with 14 bases between them. CDR3 size: 16 residues. Germline CDR1 and CDR2: MNHEY and SVGAGI. About this clone itself: The antigen remains undetermined.

The sequence was obtained from a female donor in good health and CMV-seronegative. Source material: PBMCs. This chain links TRBV6-5 with TRBJ2-3, with D tentatively TRBD2 (5 bases). The CDR3 DNA follows: TGTGCCAGCAGTTACCCGGACTCGGTTCCCACAGATACGCAGTATTTT. This encodes CASSYPDSVPTDTQYF.